This TCR beta chain originates from a study of shared clonotypes between healthy human individuals. At the level of the study: Ranging from 18 to 49 in age, donors were two women and three men. Regarding the study as a whole: Clonotypes which were not shared had lower generation probabilities than clonotypes that all four donors shared. Sampling involved blood alone; tissue repertoires likely differ.

To note about this clone: Its antigen is still unknown.

Per the authors' pipeline: As immunoSEQ supplied junction-only sequences (without quality scores), filtering differed. Clones were sequenced by immunoSEQ multiplex PCR, and TCRdb holds only the in-frame ones, with some missing. For V, J and clone size, that table is used; D and trimming come from the DNA. The sample yields 650,000 to 800,000 clones, 72% seen once. Material: memory CD4+ T cells sorted from blood. Described subset: CD45RA-negative fraction. The TCR comes from a woman in her twenties or thirties in good health.

CDR3 region: CSVAGTSANNEQFF. Written as DNA, the CDR3 is TGCAGCGTCGCCGGGACTAGCGCGAACAATGAGCAGTTCTTC. The chain couples TRBV29-1 to TRBJ2-1; 10 bases agree with TRBD2. Unmatched junction bases numbered 7, after V lost 6 bases and J lost 5 bases. Germline CDR1 and CDR2: SQVTM and ANQGSEA. The CDR3 spans 14 residues.